Following are 9 T cell receptor beta chains from one sample sequenced in a study of blood T cell repertoires in COVID-19 (dated by TCRdb to the early 2020s). The library came from the immunoSEQ multiplex PCR assay. TCRdb re-hosts the immuneACCESS table, in-frame sequences only. Its copies lack some clones; in the studies checked, an unresolved V gene accounts for under half of them, and the cause for the rest is not known. The sample table shows about 400,000 clones, and 85% to 90% are seen once. Clones ranked in the top ten supply around 4.5% of the sample. Material for sequencing was peripheral blood. The receptor source for this set is a woman aged 25 to 45 with acute or convalescent COVID-19.

The chain combines TRBV2 with TRBJ1-5; possible D gene TRBD1, 6 bases. Germline V CDR1 and CDR2: SNHLY, FYNNEI. CDR3 length equals 14 residues. Trimming shortened V by 2 bases and J by 2 bases, and 7 bases separated the two germline ends. CDR3 loop: CASSENRGNQPQHF. DNA of the CDR3: TGTGCCAGCAGTGAAAACAGGGGCAATCAGCCCCAGCATTTT.

The count of this clone is one. The chain links TRBV5-4 to TRBJ2-5; 7 positions match TRBD1. CDR3 size: 14 residues. With V trimmed by 3 bases and J by 2 bases, 4 bases remained unmatched. CDR1 and CDR2 (germline): SGHNT, YYREEE (reference sequence). The CDR3 reads CASSSGTAQETQYF. The CDR3 DNA sequence: TGTGCCAGCAGCTCTGGGACAGCGCAAGAGACCCAGTACTTC.

The chain couples TRBV25-1 to TRBJ2-5; D uncertain. The CDR3 loop spans 14 amino acids. Deletions cut 10 bases from V and 4 bases from J, with 19 bases between. Germline loops: CDR1 MGHDK, CDR2 SYGVNS. The CDR3 sequence: CATSLERMGETQYF. In DNA form, the CDR3 reads TGTGCCACATCCCTGGAGAGGATGGGAGAGACCCAGTACTTC.

This clone has only a few counts. Here the CDR3 reads CASSSGDKGYGYTF. In DNA, the CDR3 is TGTGCCAGCAGCTCTGGGGACAAGGGCTACGGCTACACCTTC. The J gene is TRBJ1-2, the V gene TRBV5-4; D perhaps matches TRBD1 (6 bases). The V gene lost 3 bases and the J gene lost 8 bases, with 17 bases spanning the gap. CDR1 is SGHNT, CDR2 YYREEE, per germline (reference sequence). The CDR3 has 14 amino acids.

The chain recombines TRBV6-2 or TRBV6-3 with TRBJ1-2, with a weak D call TRBD1 (5 bases). The CDR3 contains 14 residues. V was pared by 3 bases and J by 6 bases, with 14 bases between. Per the germline V gene, CDR1 is MNHEY and CDR2 is SVGEGT. The CDR3 region is CASSYGGGEDGYTF. The CDR3, as DNA: TGTGCCAGCAGTTATGGGGGAGGTGAGGATGGCTACACCTTC.

This sequence joins TRBV6-2 or TRBV6-3 and TRBJ1-1; the D is unclear. The V end lost 3 bases, the J end lost 1 base, and 6 bases lay between the germline ends. The CDR3 has 13 amino acids. Germline lookup yields CDR1 MNHEY and CDR2 SVGEGT. The CDR3 DNA reads TGTGCCAGCAGTTATTGGGCGAACACTGAAGCTTTCTTT. Translation: CASSYWANTEAFF.

This clone has more than one count but fewer than ten. This sequence joins TRBV10-3 and TRBJ1-2; perhaps TRBD1 as D (5 bases). The germline CDR1 and CDR2 sequences are ENHRY and SYGVKD. This CDR3 is built from 16 residues. The V end lost 3 bases, the J end lost 7 bases, and 21 bases lay between the germline ends. CDR3 in amino acids: CAISEQAYTSRPGYTF. In nucleotides, the CDR3 is TGTGCCATCAGTGAACAGGCCTACACTTCCCGACCTGGCTACACCTTC.

This chain joins TRBV5-1 and TRBJ2-7, with unresolved D. Germline V CDR1 and CDR2: SGHRS, YFSETQ. CDR3 length: 15 residues. V lost 0 bases, J lost 0 bases, and 10 bases lay in between. The CDR3 DNA follows: TGCGCCAGCAGCTTGGTTAGCAGAAGCTCCTACGAGCAGTACTTC. It encodes CASSLVSRSSYEQYF.

The chain has TRBV7-6 and TRBJ2-7, with 9 bases fitting TRBD1. Germline V lookup: CDR1 SGHVS, CDR2 FNYEAQ. The J segment lost 1 base and the V segment lost 4 bases, leaving 5 bases of the junction unmatched. CDR3 length: 15 residues. CDR3 residues: CASSSRTGESYEQYF. The CDR3 DNA follows: TGTGCCAGCAGCTCTCGGACAGGGGAGTCCTACGAGCAGTACTTC. Filled out from reference TRBV7-6 and TRBJ2-7, the complete variable domain reads GAGVSQSPRYKVTKRGQDVALRCDPISGHVSLYWYRQALGQGPEFLTYFNYEAQQDKSGLPNDRFSAERPEGSISTLTIQRTEQRDSAMYRCASSSRTGESYEQYFGPGTRLTVT.